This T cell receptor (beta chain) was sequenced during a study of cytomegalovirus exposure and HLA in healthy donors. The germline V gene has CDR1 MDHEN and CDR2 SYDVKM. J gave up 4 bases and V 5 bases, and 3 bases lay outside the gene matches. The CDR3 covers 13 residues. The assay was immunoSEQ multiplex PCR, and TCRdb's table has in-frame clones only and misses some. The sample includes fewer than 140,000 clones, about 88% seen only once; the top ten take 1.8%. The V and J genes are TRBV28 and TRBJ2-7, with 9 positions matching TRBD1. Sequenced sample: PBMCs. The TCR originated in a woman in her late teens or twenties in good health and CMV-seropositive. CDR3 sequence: CASSEQGAYEQYV. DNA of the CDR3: TGTGCCAGCAGTGAACAGGGGGCTTACGAGCAGTACGTC.